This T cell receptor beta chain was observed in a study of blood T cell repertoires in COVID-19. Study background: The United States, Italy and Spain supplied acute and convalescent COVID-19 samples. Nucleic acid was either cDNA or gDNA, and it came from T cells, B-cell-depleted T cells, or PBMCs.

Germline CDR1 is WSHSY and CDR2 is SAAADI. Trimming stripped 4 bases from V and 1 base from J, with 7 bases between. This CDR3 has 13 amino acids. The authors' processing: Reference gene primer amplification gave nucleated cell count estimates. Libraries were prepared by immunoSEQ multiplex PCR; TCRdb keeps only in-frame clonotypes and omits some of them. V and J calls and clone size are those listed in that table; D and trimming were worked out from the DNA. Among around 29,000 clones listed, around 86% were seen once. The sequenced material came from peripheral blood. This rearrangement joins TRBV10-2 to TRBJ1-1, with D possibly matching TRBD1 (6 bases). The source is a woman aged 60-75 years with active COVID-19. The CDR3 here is CASSGQANTEAFF. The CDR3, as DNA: TGCGCCAGCAGTGGACAGGCGAACACTGAAGCTTTCTTT.